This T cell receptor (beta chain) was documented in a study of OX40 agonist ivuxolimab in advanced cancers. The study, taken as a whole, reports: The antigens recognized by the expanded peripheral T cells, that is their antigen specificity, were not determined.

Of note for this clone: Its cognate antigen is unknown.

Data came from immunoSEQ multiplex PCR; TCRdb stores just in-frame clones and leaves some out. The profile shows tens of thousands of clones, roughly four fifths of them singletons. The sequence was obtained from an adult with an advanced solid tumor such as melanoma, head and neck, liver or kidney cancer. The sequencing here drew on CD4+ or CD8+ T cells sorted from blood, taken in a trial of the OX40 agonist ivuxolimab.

The DNA of the CDR3 is TGTGCCAGCAGTGAAGGACAGGGCGGGGAGCAGTTCTTC. Its protein product is CASSEGQGGEQFF. The J gene is TRBJ2-1, the V gene TRBV2; 7 nucleotides align to TRBD1. Losses at the gene ends were 1 base for V and 10 bases for J; bases not matched to a gene: 4. Germline CDR1 reads SNHLY; CDR2 reads FYNNEI. The CDR3 contains 13 residues.